This TCR beta chain is drawn from a study of OX40 agonist ivuxolimab in advanced cancers. Study-level information: As their treatment, patients were administered ivuxolimab, an agonistic anti-OX40 (CD134) antibody.

Sequencing used immunoSEQ multiplex PCR; TCRdb keeps in-frame clones, though not all of them. Of approximately 77,000 clones in the sample, 75% to 90% are singletons; the top ten hold 2.2%. Trimming at V came to 4 bases and at J to 4 bases, leaving 17 bases not matched to a gene. The CDR3 consists of 18 residues. Germline-derived CDR1 and CDR2 are SGHAT and FQNNGV. This clone was observed a single time. This receptor was taken from an adult with an advanced solid tumor such as melanoma, head and neck, liver or kidney cancer. This sequence joins TRBV11-2 and TRBJ2-7; 9 bases agree with TRBD2. Specimen: CD4+ or CD8+ T cells sorted from blood, collected in a trial of the OX40 agonist ivuxolimab. The CDR3 DNA follows: TGTGCCAGCAGCTGGAAGGTGAGTGGTGCGGGAGGGGGTTACGAGCAGTACTTC. This codes for CASSWKVSGAGGGYEQYF.